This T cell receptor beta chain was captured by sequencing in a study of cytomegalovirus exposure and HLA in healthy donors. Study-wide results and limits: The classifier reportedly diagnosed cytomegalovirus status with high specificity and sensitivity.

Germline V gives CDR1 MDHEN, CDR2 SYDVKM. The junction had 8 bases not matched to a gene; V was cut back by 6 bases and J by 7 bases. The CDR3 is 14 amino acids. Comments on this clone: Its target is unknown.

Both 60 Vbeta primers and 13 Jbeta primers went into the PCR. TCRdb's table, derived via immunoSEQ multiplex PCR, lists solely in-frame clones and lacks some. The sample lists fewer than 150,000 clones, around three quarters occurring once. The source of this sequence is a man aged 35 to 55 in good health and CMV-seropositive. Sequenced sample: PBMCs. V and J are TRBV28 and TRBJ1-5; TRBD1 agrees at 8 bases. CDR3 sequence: CASRVSTGGQPQHF. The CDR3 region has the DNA TGTGCCAGCAGAGTTTCAACAGGGGGACAGCCCCAGCATTTT.